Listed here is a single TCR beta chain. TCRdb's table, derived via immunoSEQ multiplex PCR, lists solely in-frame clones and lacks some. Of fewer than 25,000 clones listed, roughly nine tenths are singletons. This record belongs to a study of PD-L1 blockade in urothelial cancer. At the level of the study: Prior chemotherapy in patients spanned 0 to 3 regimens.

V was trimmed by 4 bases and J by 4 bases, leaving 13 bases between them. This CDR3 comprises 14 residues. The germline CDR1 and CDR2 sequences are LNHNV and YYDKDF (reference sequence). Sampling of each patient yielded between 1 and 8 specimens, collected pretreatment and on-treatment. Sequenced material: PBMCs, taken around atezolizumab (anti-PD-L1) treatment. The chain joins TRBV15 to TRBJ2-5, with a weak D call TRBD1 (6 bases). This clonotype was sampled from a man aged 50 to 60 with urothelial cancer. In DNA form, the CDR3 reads TGTGCCACCAGCATGAGTTTCAGGGGAGAGACCCAGTACTTC. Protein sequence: CATSMSFRGETQYF.